This T cell receptor beta chain was identified in a study of T cells in Graves' hyperthyroidism and ophthalmopathy. The CDR3 contains 14 residues. Germline V lookup: CDR1 SNHLY, CDR2 FYNNEI. The ends were cut back, 8 bases at V and 4 bases at J, with 17 bases in the middle. RNA transcripts were the template for amplifying TCR beta CDR3 regions. Primed by the HTBI set, a first-round RT-PCR was run on the TCR CDR3. TCRdb redid the calling of the multiplex PCR reads with MiXCR, one entry per CDR3 protein. The sample comprises roughly 520,000 distinct CDR3 sequences, around 22% of which are singletons, and approximately 10% rests with the top ten. Ten or more counts support this clonotype.

The rearrangement uses TRBV2 and TRBJ2-5; D might be TRBD2 (5 bases). Sequencing was carried out using blood. This sequence originates from a woman in her thirties with Graves' ophthalmopathy. CDR3 loop: CASVVVATVETQYF. CDR3 bases: TGTGCCAGCGTAGTGGTAGCGACGGTAGAGACCCAGTACTTC.